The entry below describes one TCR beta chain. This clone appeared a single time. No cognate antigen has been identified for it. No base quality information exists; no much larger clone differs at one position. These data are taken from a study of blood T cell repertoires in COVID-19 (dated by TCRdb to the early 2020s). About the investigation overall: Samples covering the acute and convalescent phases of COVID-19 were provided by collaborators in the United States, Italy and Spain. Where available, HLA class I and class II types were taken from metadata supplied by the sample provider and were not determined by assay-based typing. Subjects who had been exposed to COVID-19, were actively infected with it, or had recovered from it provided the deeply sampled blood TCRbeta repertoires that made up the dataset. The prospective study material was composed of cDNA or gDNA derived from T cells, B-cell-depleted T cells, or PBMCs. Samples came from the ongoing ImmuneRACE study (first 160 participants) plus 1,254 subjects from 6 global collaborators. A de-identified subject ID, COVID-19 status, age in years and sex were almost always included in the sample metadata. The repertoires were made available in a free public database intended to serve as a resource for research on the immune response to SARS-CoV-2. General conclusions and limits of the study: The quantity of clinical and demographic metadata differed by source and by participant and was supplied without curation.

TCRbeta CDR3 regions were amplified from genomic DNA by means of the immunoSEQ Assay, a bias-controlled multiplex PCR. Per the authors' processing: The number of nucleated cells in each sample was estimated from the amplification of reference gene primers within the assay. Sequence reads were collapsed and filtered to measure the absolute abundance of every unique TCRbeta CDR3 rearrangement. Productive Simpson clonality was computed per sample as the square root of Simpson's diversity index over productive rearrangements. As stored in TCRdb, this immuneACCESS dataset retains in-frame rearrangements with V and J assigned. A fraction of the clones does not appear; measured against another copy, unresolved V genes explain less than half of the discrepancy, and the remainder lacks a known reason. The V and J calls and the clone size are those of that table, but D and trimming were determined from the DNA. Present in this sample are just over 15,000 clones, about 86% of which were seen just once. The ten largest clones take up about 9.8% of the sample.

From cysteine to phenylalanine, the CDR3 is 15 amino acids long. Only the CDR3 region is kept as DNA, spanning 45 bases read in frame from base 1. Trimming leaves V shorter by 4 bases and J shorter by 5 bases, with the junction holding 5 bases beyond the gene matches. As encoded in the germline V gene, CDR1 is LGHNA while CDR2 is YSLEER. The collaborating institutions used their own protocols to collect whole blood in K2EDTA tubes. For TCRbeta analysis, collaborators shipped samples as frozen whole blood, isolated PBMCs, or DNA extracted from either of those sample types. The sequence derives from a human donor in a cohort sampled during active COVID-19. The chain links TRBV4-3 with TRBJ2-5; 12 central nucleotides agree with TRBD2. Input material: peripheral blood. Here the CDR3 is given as CASSPSGRAEETQYF. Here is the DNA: TGCGCCAGCAGCCCTAGCGGGAGGGCCGAGGAGACCCAGTACTTC.